This TCR beta chain was identified during a study of blood T cell repertoires in COVID-19. Study-level information: PBMCs, B-cell-depleted T cells, or T cells provided the cDNA or gDNA that made up the material.

The CDR3 extends over 9 amino acids. V dropped 9 bases and J dropped 6 bases, with 2 bases sitting between them. Germline values: CDR1 KGHDR, CDR2 SFDVKD. Per the original data handling: Estimation of nucleated cell counts relied on the amplification of reference gene primers. Assay used: immunoSEQ multiplex PCR; TCRdb lists only in-frame clones, some missing. That table gives V, J and clone size, and the DNA gave D and trimming. The sample shows approximately 70,000 clones, 75% to 95% of them seen only once. Sequenced material: peripheral blood. The rearrangement uses TRBV24-1 and TRBJ2-1; D ambiguous. This receptor was obtained from a woman aged 60-75 years with active COVID-19. CDR3 in amino acids: CATLNEQFF. The DNA of the CDR3 is TGTGCCACCCTCAATGAGCAGTTCTTC.